This T cell receptor (beta chain) was observed in a study of molecular identifiers for immune sequencing clone quantification. General study results and limits: Underestimation of highly expanded clone sizes could arise where identical TCR molecules share a barcode.

Preparation of the bulk TCR libraries relied on previously described methods and listed TCR primers. TCRdb processed the PCR reads anew with MiXCR; each CDR3 protein has one entry. The sample lists approximately 550,000 distinct CDR3 sequences; around 23% were seen once. As concerns this clonotype: Its antigen remains unknown. Sequence at one end of the junction differs from germline and may be a read error.

Naive CD8 libraries came from about 19,000 to 1,100,000 sorted cells with 10%, 30% or 50% RNA. Sequencing was performed on naive CD8+ T cells from blood, with Jurkat cell RNA spiked in. The sample's subset: FACS-sorted CD8+CD4-CCR7+CD45RA+ naive T cells. The clonotype was recovered from a human donor in good health. Some libraries in this study had Jurkat cell RNA spiked in.

CDR3 sequence: CASCLSWGTGDTQYF. CDR3 sequence (DNA): TGTGCCAGCTGTTTATCTTGGGGGACTGGGGATACGCAGTATTTT. The chain is built from TRBV27 and TRBJ2-3; weak D call: TRBD2 (6 bases). The CDR3 has 15 residues. Germline V lookup: CDR1 MNHEY, CDR2 SMNVEV (reference sequence).